This T cell receptor (beta chain) was found in a study of blood T cell repertoires in COVID-19. Study summary: The United States, Italy and Spain provided the acute and convalescent COVID-19 samples. T cells, B-cell-depleted T cells, or PBMCs supplied cDNA or gDNA.

V gave up 6 bases and J gave up 5 bases, with 11 bases separating them. The CDR3 runs 13 residues. The germline gives CDR1 ENHRY, CDR2 SYGVKD. This clone was counted between two and nine times. In the original workflow: Reference gene primer amplification gave estimated nucleated cell counts. Profiled with immunoSEQ multiplex PCR; TCRdb holds only in-frame clones, not every one. The DNA was the basis for D and trimming; V, J and clone size are from that table. This table holds under 250,000 clones, roughly 82% found once. The chain couples TRBV10-3 to TRBJ1-5, with D unclear. Sequenced: peripheral blood. The sequence was obtained from a human donor in a cohort sampled during active COVID-19. The CDR3 loop reads CAIRPTEDQPQHF. CDR3 DNA sequence: TGTGCCATCAGGCCGACGGAGGATCAGCCCCAGCATTTT.